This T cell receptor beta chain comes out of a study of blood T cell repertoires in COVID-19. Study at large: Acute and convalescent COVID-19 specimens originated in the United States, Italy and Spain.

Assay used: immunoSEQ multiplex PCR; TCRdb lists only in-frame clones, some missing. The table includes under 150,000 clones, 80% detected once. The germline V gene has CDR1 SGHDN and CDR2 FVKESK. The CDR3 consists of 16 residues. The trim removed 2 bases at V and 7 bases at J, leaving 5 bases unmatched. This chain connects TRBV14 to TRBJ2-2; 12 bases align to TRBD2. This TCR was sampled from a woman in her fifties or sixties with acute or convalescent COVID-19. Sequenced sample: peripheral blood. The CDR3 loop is CASSQWTSGNGGELFF. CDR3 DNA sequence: TGTGCCAGCAGCCAATGGACTAGCGGGAATGGCGGGGAGCTGTTTTTT.